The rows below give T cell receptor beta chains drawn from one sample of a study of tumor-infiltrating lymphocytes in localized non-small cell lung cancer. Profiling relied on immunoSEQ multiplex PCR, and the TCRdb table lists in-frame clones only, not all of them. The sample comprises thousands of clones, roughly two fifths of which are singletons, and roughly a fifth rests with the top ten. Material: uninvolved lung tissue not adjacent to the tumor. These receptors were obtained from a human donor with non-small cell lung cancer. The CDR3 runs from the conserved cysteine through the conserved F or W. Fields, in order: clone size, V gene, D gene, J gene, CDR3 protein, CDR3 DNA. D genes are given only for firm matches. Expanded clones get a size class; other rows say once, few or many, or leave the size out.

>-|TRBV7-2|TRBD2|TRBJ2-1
CASSFSSGGSSYNEQFF
TGTGCCAGCAGCTTCTCTAGCGGGGGGAGCTCCTACAATGAGCAGTTCTTC
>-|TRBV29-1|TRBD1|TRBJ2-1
CSVGDRAFHEQFF
TGCAGCGTTGGTGACAGGGCTTTCCATGAGCAGTTCTTC
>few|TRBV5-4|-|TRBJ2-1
CASSPRLSAEQFF
TGTGCCAGCAGCCCCCGTCTATCCGCTGAGCAGTTCTTC
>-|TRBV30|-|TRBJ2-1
CAWRAVGGGQQFF
TGTGCCTGGAGGGCGGTGGGAGGCGGCCAGCAGTTCTTC
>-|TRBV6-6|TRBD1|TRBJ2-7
CASSGVTGKYF
TGTGCCAGCAGTGGCGTGACAGGGAAGTACTTC
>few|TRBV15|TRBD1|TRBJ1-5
CATSTSRGQGQPQHF
TGTGCCACCAGCACGAGCAGGGGGCAGGGTCAGCCCCAGCATTTT
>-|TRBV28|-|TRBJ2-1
CASRYRATYNEQFF
TGTGCCAGCAGGTATCGGGCGACCTACAATGAGCAGTTCTTC
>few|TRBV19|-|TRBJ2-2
CASTDPNTGELFF
TGTGCCAGTACGGATCCCAACACCGGGGAGCTGTTTTTT
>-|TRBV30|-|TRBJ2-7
CASTYSGYEQYF
TGTGCCTCGACGTACAGTGGGTACGAGCAGTACTTC
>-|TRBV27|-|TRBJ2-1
CASRPRPGAEKYNEQFF
TGTGCCAGCAGGCCTCGACCGGGGGCTGAGAAATACAATGAGCAGTTCTTC